This T cell receptor (beta chain) was captured by sequencing in a study of T cells in Graves' hyperthyroidism and ophthalmopathy. Study-level findings and limits: The majority of expanded thyroid clonotypes above 0.001 also appeared in blood.

Hyperthyroidism in the patients, aged 18 to 65, was newly diagnosed and under 2 months in duration. RNA transcripts yielded amplified TCR beta CDR3 regions. Carried out on the TCR CDR3, a first-round RT-PCR used the HTBI primer set. TCRdb ran MiXCR on the multiplex PCR reads and lists one entry per CDR3 protein. In the table there are about 98,000 distinct CDR3 sequences, roughly 39% of which are singletons. Germline V gives CDR1 SGHRS, CDR2 YFSETQ. This CDR3 has 15 amino acids. Comments on this clonotype: Antigen unknown. The junction shows a germline mismatch at one end, possibly a read error.

The origin of this receptor is a woman in her 30s with Graves' hyperthyroidism. V is TRBV5-1 and J is TRBJ2-1, with 8 positions matching TRBD2. The sequenced material came from peripheral blood or thyroid tissue (not recorded which). The CDR3 region has the DNA TGCGCCAGCAGCCTCGGGGGGGGGGGCAACAATGAGCAGTCCTTC. Translating it yields CASSLGGGGNNEQSF.